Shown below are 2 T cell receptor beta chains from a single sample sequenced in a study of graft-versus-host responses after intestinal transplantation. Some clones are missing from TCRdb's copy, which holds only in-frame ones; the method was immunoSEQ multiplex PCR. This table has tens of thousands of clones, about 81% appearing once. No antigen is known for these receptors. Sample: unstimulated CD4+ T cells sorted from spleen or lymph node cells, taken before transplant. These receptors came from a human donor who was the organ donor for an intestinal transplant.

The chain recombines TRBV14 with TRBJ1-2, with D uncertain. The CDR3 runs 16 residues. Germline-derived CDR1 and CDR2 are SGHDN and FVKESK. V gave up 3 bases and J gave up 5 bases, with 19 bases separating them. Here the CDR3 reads CASSHTSQRGWYGYTF. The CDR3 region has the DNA TGTGCCAGCAGCCACACAAGTCAGAGAGGATGGTATGGCTACACCTTC. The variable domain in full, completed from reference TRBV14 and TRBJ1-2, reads EAGVTQFPSHSVIEKGQTVTLRCDPISGHDNLYWYRRVMGKEIKFLLHFVKESKQDESGMPNNRFLAERTGGTYSTLKVQPAELEDSGVYFCASSHTSQRGWYGYTFGSGTRLTVV.

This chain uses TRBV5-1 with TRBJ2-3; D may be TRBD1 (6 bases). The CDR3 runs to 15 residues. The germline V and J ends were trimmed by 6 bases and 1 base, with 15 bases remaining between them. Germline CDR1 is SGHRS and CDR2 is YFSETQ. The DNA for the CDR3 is TGCGCCAGCATCCCTGGGGGCGCGGGCACAGATACGCAGTATTTT. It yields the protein CASIPGGAGTDTQYF. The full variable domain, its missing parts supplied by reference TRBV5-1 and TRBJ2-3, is KAGVTQTPRYLIKTRGQQVTLSCSPISGHRSVSWYQQTPGQGLQFLFEYFSETQRNKGNFPGRFSGRQFSNSRSEMNVSTLELGDSALYLCASIPGGAGTDTQYFGPGTRLTVL.